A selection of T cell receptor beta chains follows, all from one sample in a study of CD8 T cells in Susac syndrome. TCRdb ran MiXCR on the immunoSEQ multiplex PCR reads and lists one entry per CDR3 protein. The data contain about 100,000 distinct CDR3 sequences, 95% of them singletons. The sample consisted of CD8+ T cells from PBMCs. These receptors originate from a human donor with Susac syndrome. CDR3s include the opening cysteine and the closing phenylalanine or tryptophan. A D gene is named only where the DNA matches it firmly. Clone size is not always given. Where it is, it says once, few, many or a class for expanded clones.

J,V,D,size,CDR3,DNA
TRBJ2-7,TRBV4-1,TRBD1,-,CASSSSDRDSYEQYF,TGCGCCAGCAGCTCCTCGGACAGGGACTCCTACGAGCAGTACTTC
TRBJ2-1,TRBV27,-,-,CASSLGGTHNEQFF,TGTGCCAGCAGTTTAGGCGGGACTCACAATGAGCAGTTCTTC
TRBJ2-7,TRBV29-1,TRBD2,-,CSVFLAEPYEQYF,TGCAGCGTTTTCCTAGCGGAGCCCTACGAGCAGTACTTC
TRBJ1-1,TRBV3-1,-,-,CASSPTDTEAFF,TGTGCCAGCAGCCCGACAGACACTGAAGCTTTCTTT
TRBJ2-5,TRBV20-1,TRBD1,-,CSARKTGEETQYF,TGCAGTGCTAGGAAGACAGGGGAGGAGACCCAGTACTTC
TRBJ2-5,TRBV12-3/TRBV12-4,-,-,CASSTTRWETQYF,TGTGCCAGCAGCACGACTAGGTGGGAGACCCAGTACTTC
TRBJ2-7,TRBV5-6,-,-,CASSLGMTPSYDEQYF,TGTGCCAGCAGCTTAGGCATGACTCCGTCCTACGACGAGCAGTACTTC
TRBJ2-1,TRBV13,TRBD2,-,CASSWGLAGPTDEQFF,TGTGCCAGCAGCTGGGGACTAGCGGGACCGACGGATGAGCAGTTCTTC
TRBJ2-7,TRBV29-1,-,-,CSVWTPGRTYEQYF,TGCAGCGTTTGGACACCGGGCCGTACCTACGAGCAGTACTTC
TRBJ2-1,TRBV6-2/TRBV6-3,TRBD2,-,CASSLSGAFNEQFF,TGTGCCAGCAGCCTCAGCGGGGCATTCAATGAGCAGTTCTTC
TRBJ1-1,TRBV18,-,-,CASSPRPRPNTEAFF,TGTGCCAGCTCACCAAGACCGCGACCGAACACTGAAGCTTTCTTT
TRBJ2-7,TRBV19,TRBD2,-,CASRPTGTSGTYEQYF,TGTGCCAGTAGACCAACCGGGACTAGCGGCACCTACGAGCAGTACTTC
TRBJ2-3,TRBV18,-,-,CASSPPSTLAGADTQYF,TGTGCCAGCTCACCACCTTCTACCCTAGCTGGGGCAGATACGCAGTATTTT
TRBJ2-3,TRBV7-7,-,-,CASSLTYTDTQYF,TGTGCTAGCAGCCTTACCTACACAGATACGCAGTATTTT
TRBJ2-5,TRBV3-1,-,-,CASRRGGETQYF,TGTGCCAGCCGCAGGGGCGGGGAGACCCAGTACTTC
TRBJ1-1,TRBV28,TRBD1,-,CASTNDRGLVEAFF,TGTGCCAGCACGAACGACAGGGGGCTGGTTGAAGCTTTCTTT
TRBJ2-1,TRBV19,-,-,CATSPRGYNEQFF,TGTGCCACGAGCCCCAGGGGCTACAATGAGCAGTTCTTC
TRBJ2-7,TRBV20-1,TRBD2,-,CSAIGRVLTYEQYF,TGCAGTGCTATAGGGAGGGTATTAACCTACGAGCAGTACTTC
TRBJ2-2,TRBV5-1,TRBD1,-,CASSSTTGVNTGELFF,TGCGCCAGCAGCTCAACAACAGGGGTGAACACCGGGGAGCTGTTTTTT
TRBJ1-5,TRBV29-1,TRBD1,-,CSVVETGESNQPQHF,TGCAGCGTTGTGGAGACAGGGGAGAGCAATCAGCCCCAGCATTTT
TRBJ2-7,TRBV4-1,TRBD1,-,CASSHSGTDYEQYF,TGCGCCAGCAGCCATTCCGGGACAGACTACGAGCAGTACTTC
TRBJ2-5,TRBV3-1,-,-,CASSLLRETQYF,TGTGCCAGCAGCTTGTTGCGGGAGACCCAGTACTTC
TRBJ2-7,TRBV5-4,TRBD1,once,CASSPGTGPLYEQYF,TGTGCCAGCAGCCCCGGGACAGGCCCCCTATACGAGCAGTACTTC
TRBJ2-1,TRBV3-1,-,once,CASSQAQGSYNEQFF,TGTGCCAGCAGCCAAGCCCAGGGGTCCTACAATGAGCAGTTCTTC
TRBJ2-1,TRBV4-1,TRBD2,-,CASSQDGGQAGGTDNEQFF,TGCGCCAGCAGCCAAGATGGAGGACAGGCGGGGGGGACAGACAATGAGCAGTTCTTC
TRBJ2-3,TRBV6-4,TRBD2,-,CASSGSGGADTQYF,TGTGCCAGCAGTGGTAGCGGGGGGGCAGATACGCAGTATTTT
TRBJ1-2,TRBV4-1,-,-,CASSQGRPPASYGYTF,TGCGCCAGCAGCCAAGGTAGACCTCCCGCGTCCTATGGCTACACCTTC
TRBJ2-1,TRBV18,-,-,CASSQDSPPRNEQFF,TGTGCCAGCTCACAGGACAGCCCGCCAAGGAATGAGCAGTTCTTC
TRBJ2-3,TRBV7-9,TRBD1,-,CASSTRQGARSDTQYF,TGTGCCAGCAGCACAAGACAGGGGGCAAGATCAGATACGCAGTATTTT
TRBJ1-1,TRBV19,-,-,CASSRGGPEAFF,TGTGCCAGTAGTAGAGGGGGACCTGAAGCTTTCTTT
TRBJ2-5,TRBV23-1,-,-,CASSQMEGQETQYF,TGCGCCAGCAGTCAAATGGAGGGGCAAGAGACCCAGTACTTC
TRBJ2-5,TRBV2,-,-,CARSLRGTQYF,TGTGCCAGAAGCCTTAGGGGGACCCAGTACTTC
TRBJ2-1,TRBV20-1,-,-,CSATRRGDEQFF,TGCAGTGCTACCAGGAGGGGGGATGAGCAGTTCTTC
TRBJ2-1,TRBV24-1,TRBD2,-,CATSDSGTSGYNEQFF,TGTGCCACCAGTGATTCCGGGACTAGCGGATACAATGAGCAGTTCTTC
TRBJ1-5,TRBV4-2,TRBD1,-,CASSQGTGGEQPQHF,TGTGCCAGCAGCCAAGGGACAGGGGGCGAGCAGCCCCAGCATTTT
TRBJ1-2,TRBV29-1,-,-,CSVAGVDYGYTF,TGCAGCGTTGCTGGGGTCGACTATGGCTACACCTTC
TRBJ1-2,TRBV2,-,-,CASRQLLTGIYGYTF,TGTGCCAGCCGCCAGCTACTGACGGGTATCTATGGCTACACCTTC
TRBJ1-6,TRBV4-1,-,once,CASSQKKADSPLHF,TGCGCCAGCAGCCAAAAAAAGGCCGATTCACCCCTCCACTTT
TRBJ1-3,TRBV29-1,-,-,CSVEVGNTIYF,TGCAGCGTTGAAGTCGGAAACACCATATATTTT
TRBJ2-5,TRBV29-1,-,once,CSVGLMETQYF,TGCAGCGTAGGACTAATGGAGACCCAGTACTTC
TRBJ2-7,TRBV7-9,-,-,CASSLEDLSYEQYF,TGTGCCAGCAGCTTAGAGGACTTATCCTACGAGCAGTACTTC
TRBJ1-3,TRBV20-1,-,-,CSARDIGNTIYF,TGCAGTGCTAGAGACATTGGAAACACCATATATTTT
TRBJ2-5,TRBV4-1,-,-,CASSQESRGIQETQYF,TGCGCCAGCAGCCAAGAAAGTAGAGGGATTCAAGAGACCCAGTACTTC
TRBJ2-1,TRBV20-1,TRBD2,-,CSANTRLAGRYEQFF,TGCAGTGCCAACACCAGGCTAGCGGGTCGGTATGAGCAGTTCTTC
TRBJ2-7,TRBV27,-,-,CASSLFVGPYEQYF,TGTGCCAGCAGTTTATTTGTGGGCCCCTACGAGCAGTACTTC
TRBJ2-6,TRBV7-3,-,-,CASSRSGSPGSGANVLTF,TGTGCCAGCAGCCGGAGTGGGTCACCAGGCTCTGGGGCCAACGTCCTGACTTTC
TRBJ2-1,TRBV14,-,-,CASSHGKYNEQFF,TGTGCCAGCAGCCACGGCAAATACAATGAGCAGTTCTTC
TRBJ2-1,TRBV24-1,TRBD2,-,CATSLSGGDHEQFF,TGTGCCACCAGTCTCAGCGGGGGGGATCATGAGCAGTTCTTC
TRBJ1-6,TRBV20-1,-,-,CSASLHSSFNSPLHF,TGCAGTGCTAGTTTACACAGCTCTTTCAATTCACCCCTCCACTTT
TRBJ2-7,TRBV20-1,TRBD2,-,CSARKLAGGPYEQYF,TGCAGTGCTAGGAAGCTAGCGGGAGGACCCTACGAGCAGTACTTC
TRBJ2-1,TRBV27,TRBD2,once,CASSRRGDVEQFF,TGTGCCAGCAGTCGACGGGGGGATGTTGAGCAGTTCTTC